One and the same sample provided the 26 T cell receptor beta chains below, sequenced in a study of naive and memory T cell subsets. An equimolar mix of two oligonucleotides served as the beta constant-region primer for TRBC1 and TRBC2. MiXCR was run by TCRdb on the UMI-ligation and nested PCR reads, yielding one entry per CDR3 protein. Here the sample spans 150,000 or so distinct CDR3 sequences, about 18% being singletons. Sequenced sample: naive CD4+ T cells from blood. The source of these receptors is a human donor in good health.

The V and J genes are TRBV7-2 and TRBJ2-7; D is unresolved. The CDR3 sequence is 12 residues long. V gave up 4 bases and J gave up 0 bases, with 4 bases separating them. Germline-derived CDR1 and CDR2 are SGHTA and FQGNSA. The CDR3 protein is CASSSLSYEQYF. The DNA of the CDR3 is TGTGCCAGCAGCTCCCTCTCCTACGAGCAGTACTTC.

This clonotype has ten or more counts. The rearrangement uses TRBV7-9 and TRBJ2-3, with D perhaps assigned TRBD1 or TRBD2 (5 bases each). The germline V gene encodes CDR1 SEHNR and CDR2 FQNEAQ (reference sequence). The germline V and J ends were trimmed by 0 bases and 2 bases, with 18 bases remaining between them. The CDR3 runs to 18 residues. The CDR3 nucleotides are TGTGCCAGCAGCTTAGCGGGACGAGCGAGGGAGTTCACAGATACGCAGTATTTT. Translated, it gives CASSLAGRAREFTDTQYF.

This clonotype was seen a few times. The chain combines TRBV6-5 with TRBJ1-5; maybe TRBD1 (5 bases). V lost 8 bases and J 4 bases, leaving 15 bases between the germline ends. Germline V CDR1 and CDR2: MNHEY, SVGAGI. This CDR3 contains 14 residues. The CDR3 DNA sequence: TGTGCCAGCCGTGGACACAGAGAGAATCAGCCCCAGCATTTT. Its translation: CASRGHRENQPQHF.

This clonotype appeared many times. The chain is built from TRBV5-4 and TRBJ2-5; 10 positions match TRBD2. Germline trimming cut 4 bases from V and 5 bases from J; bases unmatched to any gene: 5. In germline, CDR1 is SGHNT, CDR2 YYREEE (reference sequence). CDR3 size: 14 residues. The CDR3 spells CASSLAGVGETQYF. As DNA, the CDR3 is TGTGCCAGCAGCCTAGCGGGAGTTGGGGAGACCCAGTACTTC.

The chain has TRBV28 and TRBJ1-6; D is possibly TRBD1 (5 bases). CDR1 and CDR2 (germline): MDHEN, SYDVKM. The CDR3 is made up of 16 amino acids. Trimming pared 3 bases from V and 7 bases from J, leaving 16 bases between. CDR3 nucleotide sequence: TGTGCCAGCAGTTTGCAAACAGGCGGTTCGAATTCACCCCTCCACTTT. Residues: CASSLQTGGSNSPLHF.

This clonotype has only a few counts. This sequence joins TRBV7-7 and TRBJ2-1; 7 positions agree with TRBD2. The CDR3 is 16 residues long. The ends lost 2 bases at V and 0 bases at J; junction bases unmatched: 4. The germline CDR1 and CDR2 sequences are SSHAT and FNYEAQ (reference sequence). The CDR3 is CASSLLSGTSYNEQFF. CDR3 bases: TGTGCCAGCAGCTTACTCAGCGGGACCTCCTACAATGAGCAGTTCTTC. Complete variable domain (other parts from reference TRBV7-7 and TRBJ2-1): GAGVSQSPRYKVTKRGQDVTLRCDPISSHATLYWYQQALGQGPEFLTYFNYEAQPDKSGLPSDRFSAERPEGSISTLTIQRTEQRDSAMYRCASSLLSGTSYNEQFFGPGTRLTVL.

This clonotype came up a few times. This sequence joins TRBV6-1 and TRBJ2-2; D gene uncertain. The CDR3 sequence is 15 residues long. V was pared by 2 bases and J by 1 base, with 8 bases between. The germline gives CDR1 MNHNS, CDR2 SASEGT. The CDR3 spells CASSEFIGNTGELFF. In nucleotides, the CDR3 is TGTGCCAGCAGTGAATTCATCGGGAACACCGGGGAGCTGTTTTTT.

CDR3 protein: CASSFRTGGGEAFF. CDR3 in DNA: TGTGCCAGCAGTTTTAGGACAGGGGGTGGTGAAGCTTTCTTT. The J gene is TRBJ1-1, the V gene TRBV12-3 or TRBV12-4, with 10 bases matching TRBD1. After removal of 3 bases from V and 7 bases from J, the junction contained 5 bases not matched to a gene. This CDR3 spans 14 amino acids.

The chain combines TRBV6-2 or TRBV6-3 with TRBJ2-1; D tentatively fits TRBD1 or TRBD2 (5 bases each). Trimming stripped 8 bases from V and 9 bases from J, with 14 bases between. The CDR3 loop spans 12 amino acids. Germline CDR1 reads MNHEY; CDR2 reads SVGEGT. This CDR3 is CASERGSGEQFF. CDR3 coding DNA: TGTGCCAGCGAGAGGGGCAGCGGTGAGCAGTTCTTC.

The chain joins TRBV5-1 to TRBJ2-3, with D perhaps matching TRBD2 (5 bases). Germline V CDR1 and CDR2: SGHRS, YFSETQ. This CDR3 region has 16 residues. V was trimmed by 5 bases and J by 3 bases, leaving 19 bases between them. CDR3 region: CASSSGSSRTTDTQYF. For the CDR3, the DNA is TGCGCCAGCAGTTCCGGGTCCTCGCGGACTACAGATACGCAGTATTTT.

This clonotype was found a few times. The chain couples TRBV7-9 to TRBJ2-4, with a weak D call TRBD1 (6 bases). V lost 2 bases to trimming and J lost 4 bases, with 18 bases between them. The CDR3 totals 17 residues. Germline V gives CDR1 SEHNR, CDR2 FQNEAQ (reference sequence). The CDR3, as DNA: TGTGCCAGCAGCTTATTACAGCCACAGGGTACGAAAAACATTCAGTACTTC. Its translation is CASSLLQPQGTKNIQYF.

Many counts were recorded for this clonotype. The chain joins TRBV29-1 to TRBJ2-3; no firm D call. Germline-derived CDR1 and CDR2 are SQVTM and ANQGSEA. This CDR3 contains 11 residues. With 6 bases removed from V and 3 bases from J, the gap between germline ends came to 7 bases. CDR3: CSVRTTDTQYF. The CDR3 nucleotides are TGCAGCGTCCGGACGACAGATACGCAGTATTTT.

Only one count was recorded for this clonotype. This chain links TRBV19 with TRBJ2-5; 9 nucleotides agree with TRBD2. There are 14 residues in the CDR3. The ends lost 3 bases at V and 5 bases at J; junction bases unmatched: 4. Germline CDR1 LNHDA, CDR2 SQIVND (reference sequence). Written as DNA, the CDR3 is TGTGCCAGTAGTATCCGGACTAGCGTGGAGACCCAGTACTTC. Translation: CASSIRTSVETQYF.

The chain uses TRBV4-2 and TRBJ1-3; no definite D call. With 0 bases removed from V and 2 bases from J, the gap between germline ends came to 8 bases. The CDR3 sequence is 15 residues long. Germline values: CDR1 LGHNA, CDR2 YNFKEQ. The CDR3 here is CASSQDQVPGNTIYF. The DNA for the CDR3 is TGTGCCAGCAGCCAAGATCAGGTCCCTGGAAACACCATATATTTT.

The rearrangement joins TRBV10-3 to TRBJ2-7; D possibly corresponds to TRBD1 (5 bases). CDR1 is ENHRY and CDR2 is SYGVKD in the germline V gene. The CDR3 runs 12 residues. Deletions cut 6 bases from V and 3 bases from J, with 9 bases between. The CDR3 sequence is CAISHDSYEQYF. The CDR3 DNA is TGTGCCATCAGCCACGACAGCTACGAGCAGTACTTC.

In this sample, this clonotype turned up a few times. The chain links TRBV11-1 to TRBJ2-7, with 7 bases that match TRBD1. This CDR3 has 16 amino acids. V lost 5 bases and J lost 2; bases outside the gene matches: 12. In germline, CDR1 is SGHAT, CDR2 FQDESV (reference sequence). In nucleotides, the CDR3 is TGTGCCAGCAGCCAGAGGGCAGGGGACAGCACCTACGAGCAGTACTTC. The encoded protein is CASSQRAGDSTYEQYF.

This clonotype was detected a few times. In DNA, the CDR3 is TGTGCCAGCAGCTCTTCCGGGACAGGGAGTCAGCCCCAGCATTTT. This codes for CASSSSGTGSQPQHF. The chain carries TRBV5-5 and TRBJ1-5, with TRBD1 matching over 9 bases. This CDR3 has 15 residues. Germline V gives CDR1 SGHKS, CDR2 YYEKEE (reference sequence). V gave up 3 bases and J gave up 6 bases; unmatched junction bases: 7. Drawing the rest from reference TRBV5-5 and TRBJ1-5, the complete variable domain is DAGVTQSPTHLIKTRGQQVTLRCSPISGHKSVSWYQQVLGQGPQFIFQYYEKEERGRGNFPDRFSARQFPNYSSELNVNALLLGDSALYLCASSSSGTGSQPQHFGDGTRLSIL.

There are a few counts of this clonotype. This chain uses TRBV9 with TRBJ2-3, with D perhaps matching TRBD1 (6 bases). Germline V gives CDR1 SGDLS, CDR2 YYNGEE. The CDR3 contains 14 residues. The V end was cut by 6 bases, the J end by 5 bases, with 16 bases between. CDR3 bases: TGTGCCAGCACCAAAGGACAGAAGGGAGATACGCAGTATTTT. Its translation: CASTKGQKGDTQYF.

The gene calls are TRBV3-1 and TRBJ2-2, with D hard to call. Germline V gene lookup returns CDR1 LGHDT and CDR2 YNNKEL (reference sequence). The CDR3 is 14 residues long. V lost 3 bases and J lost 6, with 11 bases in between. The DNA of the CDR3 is TGTGCCAGCAGCCAGGTCACCTTGGCCGGGGAGCTGTTTTTT. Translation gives CASSQVTLAGELFF.

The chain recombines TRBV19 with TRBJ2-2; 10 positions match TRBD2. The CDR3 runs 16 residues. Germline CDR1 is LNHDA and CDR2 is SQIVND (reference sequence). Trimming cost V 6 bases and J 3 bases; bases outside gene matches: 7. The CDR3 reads CASSLAGDPDTGELFF. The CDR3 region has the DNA TGTGCCAGTAGCCTAGCGGGAGATCCCGACACCGGGGAGCTGTTTTTT.

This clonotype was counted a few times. CDR3: CASSSDAGGGADTQYF. The CDR3 DNA follows: TGCGCCAGCAGCTCCGATGCTGGGGGTGGTGCAGATACGCAGTATTTT. The chain combines TRBV5-1 with TRBJ2-3, with D perhaps given as TRBD1 or TRBD2 (5 bases each). Germline V gives CDR1 SGHRS, CDR2 YFSETQ. This CDR3 is built from 16 residues. V gave up 3 bases and J gave up 4 bases, with 18 bases separating them.

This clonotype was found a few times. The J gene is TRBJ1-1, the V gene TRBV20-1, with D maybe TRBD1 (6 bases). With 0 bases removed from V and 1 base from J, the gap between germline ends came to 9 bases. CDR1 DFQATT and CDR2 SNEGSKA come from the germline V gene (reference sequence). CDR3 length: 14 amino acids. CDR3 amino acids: CSARDRGANTEAFF. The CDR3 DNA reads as TGCAGTGCTAGAGATCGGGGGGCGAACACTGAAGCTTTCTTT.

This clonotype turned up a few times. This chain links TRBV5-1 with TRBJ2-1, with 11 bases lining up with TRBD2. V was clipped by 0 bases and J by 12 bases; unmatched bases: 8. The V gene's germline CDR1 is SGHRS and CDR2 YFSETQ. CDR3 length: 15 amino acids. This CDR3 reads CASSLEGLAVNRQFF. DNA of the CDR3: TGCGCCAGCAGCTTGGAGGGACTAGCGGTAAACAGGCAGTTCTTC.

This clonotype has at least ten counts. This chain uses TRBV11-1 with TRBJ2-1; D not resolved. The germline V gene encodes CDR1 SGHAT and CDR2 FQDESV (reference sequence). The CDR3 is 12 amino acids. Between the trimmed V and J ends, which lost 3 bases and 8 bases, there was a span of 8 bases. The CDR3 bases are TGTGCCAGCAGCTTGACGCGGTATGAGCAGTTCTTC. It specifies CASSLTRYEQFF.

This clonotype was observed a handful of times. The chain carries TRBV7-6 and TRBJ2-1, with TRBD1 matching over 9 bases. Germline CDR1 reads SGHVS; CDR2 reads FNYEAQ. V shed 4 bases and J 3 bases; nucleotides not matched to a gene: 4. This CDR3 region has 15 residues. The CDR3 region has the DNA TGTGCCAGCAGCTCGGGACAGGGCCTCTACAATGAGCAGTTCTTC. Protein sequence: CASSSGQGLYNEQFF. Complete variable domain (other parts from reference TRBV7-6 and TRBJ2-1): GAGVSQSPRYKVTKRGQDVALRCDPISGHVSLYWYRQALGQGPEFLTYFNYEAQQDKSGLPNDRFSAERPEGSISTLTIQRTEQRDSAMYRCASSSGQGLYNEQFFGPGTRLTVL.

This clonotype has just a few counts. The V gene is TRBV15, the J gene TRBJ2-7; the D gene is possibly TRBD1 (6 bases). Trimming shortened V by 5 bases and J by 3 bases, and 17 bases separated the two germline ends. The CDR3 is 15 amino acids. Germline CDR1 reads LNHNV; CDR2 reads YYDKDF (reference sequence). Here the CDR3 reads CATSPRASDSYEQYF. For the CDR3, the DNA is TGTGCCACCAGCCCTCGAGCCTCGGACAGCTACGAGCAGTACTTC.